The 11 T cell receptor beta chains presented below share a single source sample, sequenced in a study of cytomegalovirus exposure and HLA in healthy donors. Vbeta (60) and Jbeta (13) primers were used in the PCR. Here immunoSEQ multiplex PCR was the method, and the copy in TCRdb shows in-frame clones only, minus some. Of about 200,000 clones listed, under 85% are singletons. The sample comprised PBMCs. The source is a middle-aged man in good health and CMV-seronegative.

CDR3 region: CASSVGSGGSNQPQHF. The CDR3 nucleotides are TGTGCCAGCAGCGTAGGGTCAGGAGGTAGCAATCAGCCCCAGCATTTT. V and J are TRBV9 and TRBJ1-5; D call uncertain. CDR1 is SGDLS and CDR2 is YYNGEE in the germline V gene. Trimming shortened V by 0 bases and J by 0 bases, and 10 bases separated the two germline ends. This CDR3 has 16 residues.

The rearrangement links TRBV7-3 to TRBJ2-7, with TRBD2 matching over 9 bases. The CDR3 is 16 amino acids. V shed 3 bases and J 0 bases; nucleotides not matched to a gene: 6. The germline gives CDR1 SGHTA, CDR2 FQGTGA. CDR3 nucleotides: TGTGCCAGCAGCTTGGGACTAGCCAATTTCTCCTACGAGCAGTACTTC. As protein: CASSLGLANFSYEQYF.

The chain is built from TRBV11-2 and TRBJ2-7, with D hard to call. Germline loops: CDR1 SGHAT, CDR2 FQNNGV. V was shortened by 4 bases and J by 1 base, with 14 bases between the two germline ends. CDR3 size: 15 residues. CDR3 protein: CASSSLAGASYEQYF. The DNA of the CDR3 is TGTGCCAGCAGCTCCCTGGCAGGCGCTTCCTACGAGCAGTACTTC.

This clone was recorded once. The chain couples TRBV5-1 to TRBJ1-3, with TRBD1 as a possible D gene (6 bases). There are 14 residues in the CDR3. Trimming cost V 3 bases and J 4 bases, with 11 bases left between them. Germline-derived CDR1 and CDR2 are SGHRS and YFSETQ. The chain's CDR3 is CASSWDTHGNTIYF. The DNA of the CDR3 is TGCGCCAGCAGCTGGGACACCCACGGAAACACCATATATTTT.

This clone was detected only a few times. The chain carries TRBV9 and TRBJ1-1, with D unclear. Trimming took off 4 bases at V and 3 bases at J, with 16 bases between the two ends. Per germline, CDR1 SGDLS and CDR2 YYNGEE. The CDR3 runs 15 residues. The CDR3 is CASSFGGVGDTEAFF. CDR3 DNA sequence: TGTGCCAGCAGCTTCGGAGGAGTTGGAGACACTGAAGCTTTCTTT.

This clone was counted only a few times. The chain recombines TRBV6-5 with TRBJ1-2; D ambiguous. V was trimmed by 5 bases and J by 4 bases, leaving 11 bases between them. The CDR3 spans 13 residues. Germline values: CDR1 MNHEY, CDR2 SVGAGI. The CDR3: CASSVTRSYGYTF. CDR3 bases: TGTGCCAGCAGTGTAACAAGATCCTATGGCTACACCTTC.

The rearrangement links TRBV29-1 to TRBJ2-2, with a tentative D call TRBD1 (6 bases). The V gene lost 6 bases and the J gene lost 5 bases, with 13 bases spanning the gap. CDR3 length equals 13 residues. In germline, CDR1 is SQVTM, CDR2 ANQGSEA. The CDR3 region is CSVSPQGTGELFF. CDR3 DNA sequence: TGCAGCGTGTCCCCACAGGGAACCGGGGAGCTGTTTTTT.

CDR3 loop: CATSPGGRGGRETGELFF. The CDR3, as DNA: TGTGCCACCAGCCCTGGGGGACGGGGCGGGAGGGAGACCGGGGAGCTGTTTTTT. The rearrangement links TRBV15 to TRBJ2-2; 9 bases agree with TRBD2. The germline CDR1 and CDR2 sequences are LNHNV and YYDKDF (reference sequence). The CDR3 totals 18 residues. Trimming took 5 bases from V and 5 from J; bases not matched to a gene: 15.

The chain combines TRBV28 with TRBJ1-5; the D is unclear. This CDR3 has 14 amino acids. V lost 4 bases, J lost 0 bases, and 7 bases lay in between. The germline gives CDR1 MDHEN, CDR2 SYDVKM. The CDR3 loop is CASSSFPSNQPQHF. The CDR3 DNA sequence: TGTGCCAGCAGTTCCTTCCCTAGCAATCAGCCCCAGCATTTT.

This chain links TRBV19 with TRBJ2-1, with D possibly matching TRBD2 (5 bases). The length of the CDR3 is 17 residues. Germline CDR1 is LNHDA and CDR2 is SQIVND (reference sequence). Trimming shortened V by 1 base and J by 0 bases, and 13 bases separated the two germline ends. The CDR3 is CASSIGTGIGSYNEQFF. CDR3 coding DNA: TGTGCCAGTAGTATAGGAACGGGGATTGGCTCCTACAATGAGCAGTTCTTC.

This chain joins TRBV5-4 and TRBJ2-6; 11 nucleotides agree with TRBD1. With V trimmed by 4 bases and J by 4 bases, 13 bases remained unmatched. From germline, CDR1 is SGHNT and CDR2 YYREEE (reference sequence). The CDR3 loop spans 19 amino acids. CDR3 DNA: TGTGCCAGCAGCGCCGAACTGGGACAGGGGGTCGCAGGGGCCAACGTCCTGACTTTC. Translating gives CASSAELGQGVAGANVLTF.